A single sample is the source of the 32 T cell receptor beta chains below, sequenced in a study of blood T cell repertoires in COVID-19. The assay was immunoSEQ multiplex PCR, and TCRdb's table has in-frame clones only and misses some. The data show 300,000 to 450,000 clones, around 84% seen once. The sequenced sample was peripheral blood. The receptors come from a woman aged 18-29 years with acute or convalescent COVID-19.

This clone rates as medium-sized (0.01 to 0.1%). The chain employs TRBV9 and TRBJ2-1; no clear D gene. The CDR3 has 14 amino acids. Germline V gives CDR1 SGDLS, CDR2 YYNGEE. Between the trimmed V and J ends, which lost 1 base and 2 bases, there was a span of 7 bases. CDR3 bases: TGTGCCAGCAGCGTACCTAACCCCTACAATGAGCAGTTCTTC. This encodes CASSVPNPYNEQFF.

The chain uses TRBV7-9 and TRBJ1-1; D is possibly TRBD1 (6 bases). Per germline, CDR1 SEHNR and CDR2 FQNEAQ (reference sequence). The CDR3 runs to 16 residues. Trimming stripped 5 bases from V and 0 bases from J, with 16 bases between. The DNA of the CDR3 is TGTGCCAGCAGCGCGGGGGCAGGGCACGTGAACACTGAAGCTTTCTTT. Protein product: CASSAGAGHVNTEAFF.

The chain employs TRBV5-1 and TRBJ2-1; TRBD2 aligns across 8 bases. The CDR3 has 17 residues. V lost 4 bases and J lost 3; bases outside the gene matches: 12. CDR1 and CDR2 from the germline V gene are SGHRS and YFSETQ. This CDR3 reads CASSPDHSGVSYNEQFF. CDR3 bases: TGCGCCAGCAGCCCGGACCATAGCGGGGTTAGCTACAATGAGCAGTTCTTC.

This chain links TRBV4-2 with TRBJ2-7; D not certain. From germline, CDR1 is LGHNA and CDR2 YNFKEQ. Trimming pared 5 bases from V and 1 base from J, leaving 12 bases between. This CDR3 is built from 14 residues. The CDR3 here is CASSSIGLSYEQYF. CDR3 DNA: TGTGCCAGCAGCTCTATCGGGTTATCCTACGAGCAGTACTTC.

The V call is TRBV10-1, the J call TRBJ2-1, with a weak D call TRBD1 (6 bases). Germline loops: CDR1 WNHNN, CDR2 SYGVQD (reference sequence). The length of the CDR3 is 16 residues. V lost 4 bases to trimming and J lost 6 bases, with 19 bases between them. CDR3 sequence reads: CASSGLGQGIGNEQFF. DNA of the CDR3: TGCGCCAGCAGTGGACTCGGGCAGGGGATAGGCAATGAGCAGTTCTTC.

The rearrangement uses TRBV9 and TRBJ1-2; TRBD1 is a possible D gene (5 bases). From germline, CDR1 is SGDLS and CDR2 YYNGEE. This CDR3 is 15 amino acids long. Trimming shortened V by 4 bases and J by 5 bases, and 18 bases separated the two germline ends. CDR3 in amino acids: CASSQGAGGYYGYTF. The CDR3 DNA reads TGTGCCAGCAGCCAAGGGGCGGGAGGGTATTATGGCTACACCTTC.

The chain is built from TRBV6-5 and TRBJ2-1; TRBD2 matches at 12 bases. This CDR3 spans 15 amino acids. The V segment lost 6 bases and the J segment 15 bases; nucleotides outside the gene matches: 15. CDR1 MNHEY and CDR2 SVGAGI come from the germline V gene. This CDR3 reads CASRLTASGGAFLFF. CDR3 DNA sequence: TGTGCCAGCAGATTAACAGCTAGCGGGGGGGCCTTTTTGTTCTTC.

This clone showed up many times. The CDR3 DNA follows: TGCGCCAGCAGCTTGGTGGGACAGGGATCGGGTTACGGTGAAGCTTTCTTT. Amino acids: CASSLVGQGSGYGEAFF. This sequence joins TRBV5-1 and TRBJ1-1; 9 bases match TRBD1. The CDR3 has 17 amino acids. The germline V gene encodes CDR1 SGHRS and CDR2 YFSETQ. Losses at the gene ends were 0 bases for V and 7 bases for J; bases not matched to a gene: 13.

V gene TRBV5-1 combines with J gene TRBJ1-1; D is perhaps TRBD1 (6 bases). V was trimmed by 3 bases and J by 5 bases, leaving 14 bases between them. The length of the CDR3 is 14 residues. From germline, CDR1 is SGHRS and CDR2 YFSETQ. CDR3 bases: TGCGCCAGCAGCTGGACAGCCGATGGGACTGAAGCTTTCTTT. Its protein product is CASSWTADGTEAFF.

The chain has TRBV27 and TRBJ1-6; D ambiguous. There are 15 residues in the CDR3. Germline CDR1 reads MNHEY; CDR2 reads SMNVEV (reference sequence). The germline V and J ends were trimmed by 4 bases and 0 bases, with 7 bases remaining between them. The chain's CDR3 is CASSSLASYNSPLHF. As DNA, the CDR3 is TGTGCCAGCAGTTCTCTGGCCTCCTATAATTCACCCCTCCACTTT.

This rearrangement joins TRBV7-9 to TRBJ2-5, with TRBD1 identical over 7 bases. The CDR3 covers 12 residues. Germline CDR1 reads SEHNR; CDR2 reads FQNEAQ (reference sequence). Trimming at V came to 8 bases and at J to 4 bases, leaving 4 bases not matched to a gene. CDR3 in amino acids: CASGRQGETQYF. CDR3 in DNA: TGTGCCAGCGGTCGACAGGGAGAGACCCAGTACTTC.

This clone was detected only a few times. The chain uses TRBV29-1 and TRBJ1-2; 7 bases are a match to TRBD1. Germline CDR1 is SQVTM and CDR2 is ANQGSEA. V shed 4 bases, J shed 3 bases, and the junction held 5 bases outside the gene matches. The CDR3 spans 13 residues. The CDR3: CSVVTGQDYGYTF. The CDR3 region has the DNA TGCAGCGTTGTGACAGGACAGGACTATGGCTACACCTTC.

This rearrangement joins TRBV19 to TRBJ1-1; 10 bases agree with TRBD1. The CDR3 sequence is 15 residues long. CDR1 is LNHDA and CDR2 is SQIVND in the germline V gene (reference sequence). The trim removed 9 bases at V and 0 bases at J, leaving 7 bases unmatched. CDR3 amino acids: CASGRQGAVNTEAFF. For the CDR3, the DNA is TGTGCCAGCGGCAGACAGGGGGCGGTGAACACTGAAGCTTTCTTT.

Remarks on this clone: The same CDR3 arises from other DNA sequences in this sample as well. The rearrangement uses TRBV19 and TRBJ1-5; D not certain. The V gene lost 3 bases and the J gene lost 1 base, with 10 bases spanning the gap. The germline CDR1 and CDR2 sequences are LNHDA and SQIVND (reference sequence). The CDR3 consists of 15 residues. DNA of the CDR3: TGTGCCAGTAGTATCTCAGGTGGAAGCAATCAGCCCCAGCATTTT. Translating it yields CASSISGGSNQPQHF.

The chain is built from TRBV5-4 and TRBJ2-1; 8 bases agree with TRBD1. V was pared by 5 bases and J by 6 bases, with 13 bases of the junction left unmatched. Germline V gives CDR1 SGHNT, CDR2 YYREEE (reference sequence). This CDR3 comprises 16 residues. CDR3 DNA: TGTGCCAGCAGTTACGGGACAGGTCGGTTCCCCAATGAGCAGTTCTTC. Translating it yields CASSYGTGRFPNEQFF.

This clone was seen once. The chain links TRBV5-8 to TRBJ1-5, with D possibly TRBD1 on 6 matching bases. This CDR3 spans 14 amino acids. In germline, CDR1 is SGHTS, CDR2 YDEGEE. Trimming removed 0 bases from V and 6 bases from J, with 10 bases in between. DNA of the CDR3: TGTGCCAGCAGCTTGGGACAGGCGGGTCAGCCCCAGCATTTT. Translation gives CASSLGQAGQPQHF.

The CDR3 DNA reads as TGTGCCAGCAGCGCAGAAACAGGGGGGTCCTATGGCTACACCTTC. Its translation: CASSAETGGSYGYTF. V and J are TRBV9 and TRBJ1-2; 8 nucleotides match TRBD1. The CDR3 runs to 15 residues. The germline CDR1 and CDR2 sequences are SGDLS and YYNGEE. V dropped 3 bases and J dropped 4; count of bases not matched to a gene: 8.

The chain couples TRBV4-1 to TRBJ1-2, with TRBD1 as a possible D gene (5 bases). The CDR3 has 16 residues. The ends were cut back, 1 base at V and 0 bases at J, with 12 bases in the middle. From germline, CDR1 is MGHRA and CDR2 YSYEKL. The DNA for the CDR3 is TGCGCCAGCAGCCAAGTCAGGGATGGGGCTAACTATGGCTACACCTTC. As protein: CASSQVRDGANYGYTF.

To note about this clone: The junction does not match germline at one end; this may be a read error. This rearrangement joins TRBV24-1 to TRBJ2-1; D unclear. The CDR3 has 13 residues. The V gene's germline CDR1 is KGHDR and CDR2 SFDVKD. The CDR3 here is CATSPPGDDEQFF. The CDR3 nucleotides read TGTGCCACCAGTCCCCCCGGAGACGATGAACAGTTCTTC.

The gene calls are TRBV4-1 and TRBJ2-5; 7 bases fit TRBD2. Losses at the gene ends were 0 bases for V and 4 bases for J; bases not matched to a gene: 8. Germline V lookup: CDR1 MGHRA, CDR2 YSYEKL. The CDR3 loop spans 16 amino acids. The CDR3 DNA reads TGCGCCAGCAGCCAAGAGGGGGGGAGGGTAGGAGAGACCCAGTACTTC. Translated: CASSQEGGRVGETQYF.

This clone occurred once. The gene calls are TRBV19 and TRBJ1-1; D gene ambiguous. Germline lookup yields CDR1 LNHDA and CDR2 SQIVND (reference sequence). The germline V and J ends were trimmed by 5 bases and 7 bases, with 11 bases remaining between them. This CDR3 has 12 residues. The CDR3 bases are TGTGCCAGTAGTGAAGCCGCCCGTGAAGCTTTCTTT. Translation: CASSEAAREAFF.

The rearrangement joins TRBV27 to TRBJ1-5; D is undetermined. The CDR3 is made up of 14 amino acids. V was pared by 2 bases and J by 4 bases, with 9 bases between. CDR1 is MNHEY, CDR2 SMNVEV, per germline (reference sequence). The CDR3 nucleotides read TGTGCCAGCAGTTTAGGCCGGGTAAATCAGCCCCAGCATTTT. This encodes CASSLGRVNQPQHF.

About this clone itself: Other DNA sequences from this sample encode an identical CDR3 as well. This chain links TRBV5-1 with TRBJ1-2, with a tentative D call TRBD1 (5 bases). V was shortened by 2 bases and J by 3 bases, with 8 bases between the two germline ends. Germline CDR1 is SGHRS and CDR2 is YFSETQ. This CDR3 spans 13 amino acids. The CDR3 DNA is TGCGCCAGCAGCTTCAGGGAGGACTATGGCTACACCTTC. This codes for CASSFREDYGYTF.

The chain joins TRBV10-2 to TRBJ1-2, with 10 bases aligning to TRBD1. V shed 8 bases and J 4 bases; nucleotides not matched to a gene: 13. Germline values: CDR1 WSHSY, CDR2 SAAADI. CDR3 length equals 16 residues. The CDR3 loop reads CASRFKTGGRGYGYTF. The CDR3 region has the DNA TGCGCCAGCCGTTTTAAGACAGGGGGCAGAGGCTATGGCTACACCTTC.

This clone was seen a handful of times. This chain uses TRBV25-1 with TRBJ1-5; 8 bases are a match to TRBD1. CDR1 is MGHDK, CDR2 SYGVNS, per germline. The CDR3 covers 15 residues. V shed 6 bases and J 1 base; nucleotides not matched to a gene: 5. The CDR3 DNA reads as TGTGCCAGCAGCATGACAGGGGTGAGCAATCAGCCCCAGCATTTT. Its translation is CASSMTGVSNQPQHF.

V usage is TRBV25-1 and J usage is TRBJ1-4; D not certain. Trimming shortened V by 1 base and J by 8 bases, and 14 bases separated the two germline ends. The CDR3 is 15 amino acids. The germline V gene has CDR1 MGHDK and CDR2 SYGVNS. The DNA for the CDR3 is TGTGCCAGCAGTGAATTCCTGGCCCAGGCGGAAAAACTGTTTTTT. Protein: CASSEFLAQAEKLFF. Combining the CDR3 with reference TRBV25-1 and TRBJ1-4 gives the whole variable domain EADIYQTPRYLVIGTGKKITLECSQTMGHDKMYWYQQDPGMELHLIHYSYGVNSTEKGDLSSESTVSRIRTEHFPLTLESARPSHTSQYLCASSEFLAQAEKLFFGSGTQLSVL.

The V call is TRBV19, the J call TRBJ1-3; D perhaps matches TRBD1 (5 bases). Germline values: CDR1 LNHDA, CDR2 SQIVND (reference sequence). The CDR3 has 13 residues. Deletions cut 7 bases from V and 3 bases from J, with 10 bases between. The CDR3 protein is CASTTRDGNTIYF. CDR3 nucleotide sequence: TGTGCCAGTACCACCAGGGATGGAAACACCATATATTTT.

The J gene is TRBJ2-5, the V gene TRBV5-8; perhaps TRBD2 as D (5 bases). Trimming removed 7 bases from V and 4 bases from J, with 23 bases in between. The CDR3 loop spans 16 amino acids. Germline V CDR1 and CDR2: SGHTS, YDEGEE. Here the CDR3 reads CASCRKRPRGGETQYF. CDR3 DNA: TGTGCCAGCTGTAGAAAACGGCCCCGAGGAGGAGAGACCCAGTACTTC.

The chain links TRBV4-1 to TRBJ2-4, with D possibly TRBD2 on 7 matching bases. The CDR3 has 17 amino acids. Germline CDR1 MGHRA, CDR2 YSYEKL. V shed 1 base and J shed 5 bases, with 18 bases lying between them. The CDR3 sequence is CASSQVAGATVENIQYF. The CDR3 nucleotides are TGCGCCAGCAGCCAAGTCGCGGGGGCGACGGTCGAAAACATTCAGTACTTC.

The rearrangement joins TRBV28 to TRBJ1-5; TRBD1 agrees at 7 bases. J was trimmed by 3 bases and V by 5 bases; bases with no gene match: 4. Germline-derived CDR1 and CDR2 are MDHEN and SYDVKM. CDR3 size: 14 residues. Here the CDR3 DNA reads TGTGCCAGCAGTGTAACAGGGGCCAATCAGCCCCAGCATTTT. Protein sequence: CASSVTGANQPQHF.

The chain employs TRBV23-1 and TRBJ2-1; possibly TRBD2 for D (5 bases). TRBV23-1 qualifies as an ORF whose function is uncertain. V was trimmed by 3 bases and J by 7 bases, leaving 16 bases between them. The CDR3 totals 15 residues. The CDR3 nucleotides are TGCGCCAGCAGTCATCGGAATGGGTGGAGGAATGAGCAGTTCTTC. Residues: CASSHRNGWRNEQFF.

On this clone itself: Other DNA sequences within the sample encode an identical CDR3. This chain links TRBV19 with TRBJ2-3; 9 bases are shared with TRBD1. Looked up from germline, CDR1 is LNHDA and CDR2 is SQIVND (reference sequence). The CDR3 is 14 amino acids. The V gene end was trimmed by 5 bases and the J gene end by 3 bases; junction bases not matched to a gene: 3. The CDR3 nucleotides are TGTGCCAGTAGTCGTGGACAGGGGACAGATACGCAGTATTTT. It translates to CASSRGQGTDTQYF.